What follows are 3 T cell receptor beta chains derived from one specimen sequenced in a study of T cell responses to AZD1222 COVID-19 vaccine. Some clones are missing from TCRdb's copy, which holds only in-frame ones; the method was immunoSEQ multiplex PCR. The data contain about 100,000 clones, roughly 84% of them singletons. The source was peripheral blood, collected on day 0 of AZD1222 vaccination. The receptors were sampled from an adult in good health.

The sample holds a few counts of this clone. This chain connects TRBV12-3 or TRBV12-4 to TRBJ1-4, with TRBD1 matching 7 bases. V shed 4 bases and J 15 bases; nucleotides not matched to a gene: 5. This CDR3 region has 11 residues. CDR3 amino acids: CASSSTGSLFF. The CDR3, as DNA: TGTGCCAGCAGTTCGACAGGGAGCTTGTTTTTT.

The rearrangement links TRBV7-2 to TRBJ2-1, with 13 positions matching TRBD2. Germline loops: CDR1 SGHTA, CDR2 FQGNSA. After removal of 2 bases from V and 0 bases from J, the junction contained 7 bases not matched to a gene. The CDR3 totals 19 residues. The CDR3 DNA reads TGTGCCAGCAGCTTATTTGGACTAGCGGGAGTTGGCTCCTACAATGAGCAGTTCTTC. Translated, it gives CASSLFGLAGVGSYNEQFF.

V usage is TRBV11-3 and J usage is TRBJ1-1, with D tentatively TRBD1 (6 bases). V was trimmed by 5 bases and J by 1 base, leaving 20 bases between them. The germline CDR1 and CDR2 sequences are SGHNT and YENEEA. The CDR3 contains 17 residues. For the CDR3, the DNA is TGTGCCAGCAGCGTTGACAGGCGGGGAATCCCGAACACTGAAGCTTTCTTT. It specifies CASSVDRRGIPNTEAFF.